This entry features one T cell receptor (beta chain) sequence. This sample was included in a study of blood T cell repertoires in COVID-19. Study summary: Material from acute and convalescent COVID-19 was sourced from the United States, Italy and Spain.

Participants, about 18 to 90 years old, spanned around 26 US areas. Each participant's cohort was designated according to participant-reported clinical history. Data came from immunoSEQ multiplex PCR; TCRdb stores just in-frame clones and leaves some out. Of hundreds of thousands of clones in the sample, approximately 79% are singletons; the top ten hold approximately 4%. Germline values: CDR1 LNHDA, CDR2 SQIVND (reference sequence). The CDR3 has 16 amino acids. V lost 0 bases to trimming and J lost 2 bases; unmatched junction nucleotides: 6. This TCR was recovered from a man aged 25 to 40 with acute COVID-19. The sample was PBMCs or T cells enriched from blood (not recorded which). The chain joins TRBV19 to TRBJ1-1; TRBD1 aligns across 7 bases. The CDR3 protein is CASSIDGYRGNTEAFF. The CDR3 DNA follows: TGTGCCAGTAGTATAGATGGGTACAGGGGCAACACTGAAGCTTTCTTT.